This TCR beta chain was sequenced during a study of blood T cell repertoires in COVID-19. Study-wide background: The United States, Italy and Spain supplied acute and convalescent COVID-19 samples.

The V gene lost 0 bases and the J gene lost 4 bases, with 7 bases spanning the gap. The CDR3 totals 13 residues. Assay: immunoSEQ multiplex PCR; the TCRdb copy retains only in-frame clones and omits some. The sample includes about 170,000 clones, over 80% seen only once; the top ten take approximately 7.6%. The sequence came from a woman over 75 with COVID-19, enrolled during active disease. The sample was peripheral blood. The rearrangement joins TRBV12-3 or TRBV12-4 to TRBJ2-7; tentatively, D is TRBD2 (6 bases). The CDR3 protein is CASSLARDYEQYF. Here the CDR3 DNA reads TGTGCCAGCAGTTTAGCGCGGGATTACGAGCAGTACTTC.